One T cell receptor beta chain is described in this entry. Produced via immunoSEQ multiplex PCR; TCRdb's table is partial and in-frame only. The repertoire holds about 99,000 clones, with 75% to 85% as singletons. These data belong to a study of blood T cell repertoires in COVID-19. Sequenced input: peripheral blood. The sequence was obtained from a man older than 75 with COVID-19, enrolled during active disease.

CDR3 sequence reads: CAISESTGQGDSPLHF. The CDR3 DNA reads TGTGCCATCAGTGAGTCGACGGGGCAGGGGGATTCACCCCTCCACTTT. The chain combines TRBV10-3 with TRBJ1-6; 7 bases agree with TRBD1. The CDR3 runs to 16 residues. Trimming took 0 bases from V and 8 from J; bases not matched to a gene: 7. The germline CDR1 and CDR2 sequences are ENHRY and SYGVKD.